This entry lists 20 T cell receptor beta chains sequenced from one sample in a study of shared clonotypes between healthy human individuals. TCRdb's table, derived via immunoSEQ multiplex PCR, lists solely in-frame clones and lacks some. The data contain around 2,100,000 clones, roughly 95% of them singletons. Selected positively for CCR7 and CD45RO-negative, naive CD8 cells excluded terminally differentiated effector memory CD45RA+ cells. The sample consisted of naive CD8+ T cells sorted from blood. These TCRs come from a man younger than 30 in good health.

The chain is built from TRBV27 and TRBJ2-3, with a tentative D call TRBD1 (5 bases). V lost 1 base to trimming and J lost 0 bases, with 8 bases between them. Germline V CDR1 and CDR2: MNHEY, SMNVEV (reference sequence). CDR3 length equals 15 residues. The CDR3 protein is CASSLWGSSTDTQYF. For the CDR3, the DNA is TGTGCCAGCAGTTTATGGGGCTCTAGCACAGATACGCAGTATTTT.

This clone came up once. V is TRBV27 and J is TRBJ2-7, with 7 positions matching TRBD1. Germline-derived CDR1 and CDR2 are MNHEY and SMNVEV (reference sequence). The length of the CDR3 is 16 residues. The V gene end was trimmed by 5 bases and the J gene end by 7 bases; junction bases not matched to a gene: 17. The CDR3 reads CASSLGAGTESGEQYF. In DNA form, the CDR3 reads TGTGCCAGCAGTCTGGGTGCCGGGACAGAATCCGGGGAGCAGTACTTC.

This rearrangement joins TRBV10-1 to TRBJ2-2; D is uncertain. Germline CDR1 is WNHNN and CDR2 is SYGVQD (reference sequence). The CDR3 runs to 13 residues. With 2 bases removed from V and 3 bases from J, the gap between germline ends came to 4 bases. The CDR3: CASSEMHTGELFF. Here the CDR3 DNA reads TGCGCCAGCAGTGAGATGCACACCGGGGAGCTGTTTTTT.

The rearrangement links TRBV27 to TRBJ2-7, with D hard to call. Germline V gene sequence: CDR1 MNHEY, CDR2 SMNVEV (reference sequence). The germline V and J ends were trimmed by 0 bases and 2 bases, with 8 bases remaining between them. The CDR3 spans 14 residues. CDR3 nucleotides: TGTGCCAGCAGTTTATCCCCACGAGCCTACGAGCAGTACTTC. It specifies CASSLSPRAYEQYF.

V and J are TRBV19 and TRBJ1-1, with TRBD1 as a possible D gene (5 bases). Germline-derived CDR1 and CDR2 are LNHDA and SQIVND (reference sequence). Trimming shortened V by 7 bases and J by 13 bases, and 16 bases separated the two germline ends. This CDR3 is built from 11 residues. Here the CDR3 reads CASMWGQYGFF. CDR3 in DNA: TGTGCCAGTATGTGGGGCCAGTATGGTTTCTTT.

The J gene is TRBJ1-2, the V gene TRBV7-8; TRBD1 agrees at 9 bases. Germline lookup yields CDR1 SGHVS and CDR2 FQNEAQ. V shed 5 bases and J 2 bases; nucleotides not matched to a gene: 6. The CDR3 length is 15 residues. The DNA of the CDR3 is TGTGCCAGCAGCAGCACCGGGACAGGGAACTATGGCTACACCTTC. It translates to CASSSTGTGNYGYTF.

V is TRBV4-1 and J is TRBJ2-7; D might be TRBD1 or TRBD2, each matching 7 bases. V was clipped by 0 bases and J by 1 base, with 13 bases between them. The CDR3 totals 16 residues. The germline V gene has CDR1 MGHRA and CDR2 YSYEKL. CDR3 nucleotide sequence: TGCGCCAGCAGCCAAGATTCAGGGGGGGCGTCCTACGAGCAGTACTTC. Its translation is CASSQDSGGASYEQYF.

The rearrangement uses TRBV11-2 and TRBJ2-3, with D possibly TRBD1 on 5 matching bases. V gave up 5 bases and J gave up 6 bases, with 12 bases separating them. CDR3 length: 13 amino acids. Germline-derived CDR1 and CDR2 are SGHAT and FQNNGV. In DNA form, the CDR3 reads TGTGCCAGCAGCCCCGCAGGGTGGGATACGCAGTATTTT. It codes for CASSPAGWDTQYF.

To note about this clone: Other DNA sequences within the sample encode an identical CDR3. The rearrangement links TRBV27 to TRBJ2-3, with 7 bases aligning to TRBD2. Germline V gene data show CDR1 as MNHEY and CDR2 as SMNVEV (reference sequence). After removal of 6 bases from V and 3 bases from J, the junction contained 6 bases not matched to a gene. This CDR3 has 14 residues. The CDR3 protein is CASSLPGGTDTQYF. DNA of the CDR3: TGTGCCAGCAGCCTACCCGGGGGGACAGATACGCAGTATTTT.

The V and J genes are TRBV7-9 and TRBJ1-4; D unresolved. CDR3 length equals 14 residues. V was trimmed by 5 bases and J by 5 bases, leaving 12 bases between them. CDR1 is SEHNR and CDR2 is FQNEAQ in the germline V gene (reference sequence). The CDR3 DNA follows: TGTGCCAGCAGCCCCGGGCCCCCGAATGAAAAACTGTTTTTT. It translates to CASSPGPPNEKLFF.

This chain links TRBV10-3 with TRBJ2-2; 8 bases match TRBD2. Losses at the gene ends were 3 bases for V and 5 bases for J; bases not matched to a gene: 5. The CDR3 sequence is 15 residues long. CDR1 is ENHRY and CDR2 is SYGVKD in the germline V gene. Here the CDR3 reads CAISDPGGGTGELFF. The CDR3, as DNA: TGTGCCATCAGTGACCCTGGCGGGGGGACCGGGGAGCTGTTTTTT.

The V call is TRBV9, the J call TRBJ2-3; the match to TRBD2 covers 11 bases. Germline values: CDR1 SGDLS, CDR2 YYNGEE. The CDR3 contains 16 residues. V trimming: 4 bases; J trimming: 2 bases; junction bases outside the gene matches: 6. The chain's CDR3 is CASSTGTSGNTDTQYF. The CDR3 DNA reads TGTGCCAGCAGCACCGGGACTAGCGGTAACACAGATACGCAGTATTTT.

CDR3 in amino acids: CASSPEGVTEAFF. The CDR3 DNA follows: TGTGCCAGCTCACCGGAAGGGGTGACTGAAGCTTTCTTT. This chain uses TRBV18 with TRBJ1-1; tentative D call: TRBD1 (5 bases). Per the germline V gene, CDR1 is KGHSH and CDR2 is LQKENI. The CDR3 consists of 13 residues. The V end was cut by 3 bases, the J end by 5 bases, with 10 bases between.

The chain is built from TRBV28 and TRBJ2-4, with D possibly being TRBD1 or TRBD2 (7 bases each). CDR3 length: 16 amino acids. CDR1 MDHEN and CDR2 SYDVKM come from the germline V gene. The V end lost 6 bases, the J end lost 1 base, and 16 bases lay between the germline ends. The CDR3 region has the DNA TGTGCCAGCAGCCCAGACAGGGAGGGTGCCAAAAACATTCAGTACTTC. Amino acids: CASSPDREGAKNIQYF.

In DNA form, the CDR3 reads TGTGCCAGCAGTAAGCTAGGCACAGATACGCAGTATTTT. It yields the protein CASSKLGTDTQYF. The chain carries TRBV27 and TRBJ2-3; the D is unclear. Germline values: CDR1 MNHEY, CDR2 SMNVEV (reference sequence). There are 13 residues in the CDR3. Trimming took 5 bases from V and 1 from J, leaving 7 bases between them.

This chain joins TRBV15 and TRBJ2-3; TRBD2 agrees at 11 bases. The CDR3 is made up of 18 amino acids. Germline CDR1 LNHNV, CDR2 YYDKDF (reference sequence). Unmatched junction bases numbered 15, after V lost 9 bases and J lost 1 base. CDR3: CATGSGRAIVSGTDTQYF. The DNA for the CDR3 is TGTGCCACGGGTAGCGGGAGGGCCATTGTTAGTGGCACAGATACGCAGTATTTT.

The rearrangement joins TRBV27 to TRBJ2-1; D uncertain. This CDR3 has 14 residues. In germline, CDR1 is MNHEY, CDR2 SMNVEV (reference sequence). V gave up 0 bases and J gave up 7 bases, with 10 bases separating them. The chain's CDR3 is CASSLSNLGNEQFF. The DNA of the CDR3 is TGTGCCAGCAGTTTATCCAATCTAGGGAATGAGCAGTTCTTC.

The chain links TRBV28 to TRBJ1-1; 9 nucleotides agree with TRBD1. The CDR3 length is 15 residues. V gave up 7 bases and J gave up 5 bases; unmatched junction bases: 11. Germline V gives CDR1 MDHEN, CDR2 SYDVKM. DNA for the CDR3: TGTGCCAGCAACCGGGACAGGGAGGGGAAGACTGAAGCTTTCTTT. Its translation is CASNRDREGKTEAFF.

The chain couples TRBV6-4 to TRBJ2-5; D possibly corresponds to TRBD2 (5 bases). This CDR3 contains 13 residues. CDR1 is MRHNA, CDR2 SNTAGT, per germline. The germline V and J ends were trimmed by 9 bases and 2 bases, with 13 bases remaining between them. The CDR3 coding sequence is TGTGCCAGAGATGAGGGCAGACAAGAGACCCAGTACTTC. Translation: CARDEGRQETQYF.

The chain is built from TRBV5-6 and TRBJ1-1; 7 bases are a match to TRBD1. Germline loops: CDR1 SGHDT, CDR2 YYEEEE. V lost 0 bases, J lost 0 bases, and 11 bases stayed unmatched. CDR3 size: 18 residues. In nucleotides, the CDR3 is TGTGCCAGCAGCTTGGCCTCGGGCTTCAGGGGGATGAACACTGAAGCTTTCTTT. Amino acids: CASSLASGFRGMNTEAFF.